The present T cell receptor beta chain was sequenced within a study of early T cells in non-severe SARS-CoV-2 infection. Study results and limitations: The VDJdb matching leaned toward anti-spike CD8 responses and overlooked private and CD4 specificities.

Researchers attached unique molecular identifiers to individual cDNA molecules. TCRdb itself ran the 5' RACE reads through MiXCR, one entry per CDR3 protein. The profile shows 53,000 or so distinct CDR3 sequences, 7% to 9% of them singletons. Remarks on this clonotype: The antigen is unknown.

The source material was whole blood. This clonotype was sampled from an adult who was a healthcare worker with PCR-confirmed SARS-CoV-2 infection or an uninfected control (not recorded which).

The CDR3 nucleotides read TGTGCCAGCAGCCCCAGGGAGGACACCGGGGAGCTGTTTTTT. It specifies CASSPREDTGELFF. The chain uses TRBV7-9 and TRBJ2-2; D may be TRBD2 (6 bases). Germline V lookup: CDR1 SEHNR, CDR2 FQNEAQ (reference sequence). V was clipped by 5 bases and J by 3 bases, with 10 bases between them. This CDR3 has 14 amino acids.